A selection of T cell receptor beta chains follows, all from one sample in a study of T-cell memory formation after mild COVID-19. TCRdb ran MiXCR on the 5' RACE reads and lists one entry per CDR3 protein. The sample gives approximately 260,000 distinct CDR3 sequences, 15% to 20% of which show up once; 3.5% is in the top ten. The sample comprised PBMCs or a T cell subset sorted from them (not recorded which). These receptors were taken from a man aged 18 to 29 who had mild COVID-19 (a few samples of this study predate the infection). Cell type and time point are not known. The CDR3 runs from the conserved cysteine through the conserved F or W. D genes are given only for firm matches. Some rows have no size entry. The others give once, few or many, or a class for an expanded clone.

>few|TRBJ2-6|-|TRBV4-2
CASSRALRGANVLTF
TGTGCCAGCAGCCGAGCCTTGAGGGGGGCCAACGTCCTGACTTTC
>-|TRBJ1-1|-|TRBV5-1
CASSFGGADTEAFF
TGCGCCAGCAGCTTCGGGGGGGCTGACACTGAAGCTTTCTTT
>few|TRBJ1-2|-|TRBV4-3
CASSQDRGRNYGYTF
TGCGCCAGCAGCCAAGATAGGGGCAGGAACTATGGCTACACCTTC
>few|TRBJ1-1|-|TRBV7-2
CASSLVGGEQAFF
TGTGCCAGCAGCCTAGTAGGGGGGGAGCAGGCTTTCTTT
>few|TRBJ1-1|-|TRBV7-9
CASSLRPGTEAFF
TGTGCCAGCAGCCTCAGACCGGGCACTGAAGCTTTCTTT
>-|TRBJ2-1|-|TRBV6-1
CASSEARSGWNEQFF
TGTGCCAGCAGTGAAGCAAGGTCCGGGTGGAATGAGCAGTTCTTC
>few|TRBJ1-2|TRBD1|TRBV28
CASSRGQGGPSRGYTF
TGTGCCAGCAGTCGGGGACAGGGGGGGCCAAGTCGTGGCTACACCTTC
>few|TRBJ2-3|-|TRBV7-9
CASSLEGTTDTQYF
TGTGCCAGCAGCTTAGAGGGCACCACAGATACGCAGTATTTT
>-|TRBJ2-2|-|TRBV5-1
CASSLTPTNTGELFF
TGCGCCAGCAGCTTGACACCTACGAACACCGGGGAGCTGTTTTTT
>few|TRBJ1-5|-|TRBV6-6
CASSWEGQPQHF
TGTGCCAGCAGTTGGGAAGGACAGCCCCAGCATTTT
>-|TRBJ2-3|-|TRBV5-1
CATGAATPTDTQYF
TGCGCCACCGGAGCGGCGACCCCGACAGATACGCAGTATTTT
>once|TRBJ1-1|-|TRBV5-1
CASRTQGLNTEAFF
TGCGCCAGCAGGACTCAGGGGCTGAACACTGAAGCTTTCTTT
>few|TRBJ2-2|-|TRBV10-3
CAIRTVRGTGELFF
TGTGCCATCAGGACGGTCAGGGGTACCGGGGAGCTGTTTTTT
>-|TRBJ2-2|TRBD2|TRBV10-2
CASSRTSGGADTGELFF
TGCGCCAGCAGTAGGACTAGCGGGGGGGCGGACACCGGGGAGCTGTTTTTT
>few|TRBJ1-5|-|TRBV7-2
CASSLRVGPNQPQHF
TGTGCCAGCAGCCTTCGAGTGGGGCCAAATCAGCCCCAGCATTTT
>-|TRBJ1-2|-|TRBV12-3/TRBV12-4
CASSPHRVAYGYTF
TGTGCCAGCTCCCCACACAGGGTCGCCTATGGCTACACCTTC
>many|TRBJ1-4|-|TRBV7-2
CASSRLRARVEKLFF
TGTGCCAGCAGCCGTCTCAGGGCTCGGGTTGAAAAACTGTTTTTT
>few|TRBJ2-4|-|TRBV20-1
CSASSPDGQYF
TGCAGTGCTTCCTCTCCAGACGGTCAGTACTTC
>few|TRBJ1-1|TRBD1|TRBV7-2
CASSLFGQGVTEAFF
TGTGCCAGCAGCTTATTTGGACAGGGAGTAACTGAAGCTTTCTTT
>-|TRBJ1-6|-|TRBV3-1
CASSRGIGATRRNSPLHF
TGTGCCAGCAGCCGGGGCATAGGGGCGACGCGACGAAACTCACCCCTCCACTTT
>-|TRBJ1-2|-|TRBV5-1
CASSPAPAYGYTF
TGCGCCAGCAGCCCGGCACCCGCCTATGGCTACACCTTC
>few|TRBJ1-1|-|TRBV24-1
CATSQDLGTEAFF
TGTGCCACCAGCCAGGATCTGGGCACTGAAGCTTTCTTT
>-|TRBJ1-1|-|TRBV5-1
CASSLAAMNTEDFF
TGCGCCAGCAGCTTGGCCGCCATGAACACTGAAGATTTCTTT
>once|TRBJ2-1|TRBD1|TRBV18
CASSPTTGGAYNEQFF
TGTGCCAGCTCTCCTACTACAGGGGGCGCCTACAATGAGCAGTTCTTC
>-|TRBJ1-5|TRBD1|TRBV5-1
CASSRTGDGNQPQHF
TGCGCCAGCAGCAGAACAGGGGATGGCAATCAGCCCCAGCATTTT
>-|TRBJ2-1|-|TRBV5-1
CASKPRVFSNEQFF
TGCGCCAGCAAACCCAGGGTTTTCTCGAATGAGCAGTTCTTC
>-|TRBJ2-1|TRBD1|TRBV29-1
CSAGQGRNEQFF
TGCAGCGCCGGACAGGGGCGCAATGAGCAGTTCTTC
>few|TRBJ2-5|-|TRBV5-1
CASSVGTAEETQYF
TGCGCCAGCAGCGTAGGGACGGCGGAGGAGACCCAGTACTTC
>few|TRBJ2-1|TRBD1|TRBV24-1
CATSAPGQGNEQFF
TGTGCCACCAGTGCGCCGGGACAGGGCAATGAGCAGTTCTTC
>few|TRBJ1-2|TRBD1|TRBV27
CASSSYRDRGNGYTF
TGTGCCAGCAGTTCTTACCGGGACAGGGGTAATGGCTACACCTTC
>-|TRBJ2-3|-|TRBV6-1
CASSDWWDTQYF
TGTGCCAGCAGTGATTGGTGGGATACGCAGTATTTT
>-|TRBJ1-2|-|TRBV5-1
CASSLDSSSGYTF
TGCGCCAGCAGCTTAGACAGTTCAAGTGGCTACACCTTC
>-|TRBJ1-3|-|TRBV9
CASSEGEAAGNTIYF
TGTGCCAGCAGCGAGGGGGAAGCGGCCGGAAACACCATATATTTT
>few|TRBJ2-5|-|TRBV4-3
CASSQDGRAQETQYF
TGCGCCAGCAGCCAAGATGGCAGGGCCCAAGAGACCCAGTACTTC
>few|TRBJ2-7|-|TRBV12-5
CASGFGYEQYF
TGTGCTAGTGGTTTTGGGTACGAGCAGTACTTC
>-|TRBJ2-7|-|TRBV6-1
CASQESGGFSYEQYF
TGTGCCAGCCAAGAAAGTGGCGGATTCTCCTACGAGCAGTACTTC
>-|TRBJ1-2|TRBD1|TRBV3-1
CASSQGTGSSAGYTF
TGTGCCAGCAGCCAAGGGACAGGGTCATCGGCGGGCTACACCTTC
>few|TRBJ2-5|-|TRBV7-2
CASSFWRETQYF
TGTGCCAGCAGCTTCTGGAGAGAGACCCAGTACTTC
>-|TRBJ1-1|TRBD1|TRBV3-1
CASRIQGMNTEAFF
TGTGCCAGCAGGATACAGGGGATGAACACTGAAGCTTTCTTT
>-|TRBJ2-2|-|TRBV25-1
CASSAPGSTGELFF
TGTGCCAGCAGCGCGCCAGGGTCCACCGGGGAGCTGTTTTTT
>few|TRBJ1-1|TRBD1|TRBV19
CASSIRRDRVPLMNTEAFF
TGTGCCAGTAGTATACGTCGGGACAGAGTCCCTCTTATGAACACTGAAGCTTTCTTT
>-|TRBJ2-2|TRBD1|TRBV7-9
CASGGTGAASGELFF
TGTGCCAGCGGCGGGACAGGGGCTGCGTCGGGGGAGCTGTTTTTT
>-|TRBJ2-1|-|TRBV6-4
CASSDQWRGMAFF
TGTGCCAGCAGTGACCAGTGGCGGGGTATGGCGTTCTTC
>-|TRBJ1-1|TRBD1|TRBV20-1
CSADQRIGPKQGSNTEAFF
TGCAGTGCGGATCAACGAATCGGCCCGAAACAGGGGTCGAACACTGAAGCTTTCTTT
>-|TRBJ2-5|-|TRBV5-1
CASSLQERETQYF
TGCGCCAGCAGCTTACAGGAAAGGGAGACCCAGTACTTC
>few|TRBJ2-7|TRBD1|TRBV20-1
CSAREPGTGTYEQYF
TGCAGTGCTAGGGAACCCGGGACAGGAACCTACGAGCAGTACTTC
>many|TRBJ2-5|-|TRBV5-1
CASSLYGVGETQYF
TGCGCCAGCAGCTTGTATGGGGTAGGGGAGACCCAGTACTTC
>many|TRBJ2-2|TRBD1|TRBV20-1
CSALRNRGRPGELFF
TGCAGTGCACTCAGGAACAGGGGGCGACCCGGGGAGCTGTTTTTT
>many|TRBJ1-2|TRBD1|TRBV7-9
CASSLQGAADGYTF
TGTGCCAGCAGCTTACAGGGGGCGGCTGATGGCTACACCTTC
>few|TRBJ2-3|TRBD2|TRBV20-1
CSAGGGTDTQYF
TGCAGTGCCGGGGGGGGCACAGATACGCAGTATTTT
>few|TRBJ1-6|-|TRBV5-5
CASSPRDNSPLHF
TGTGCCAGCAGCCCCAGGGATAATTCACCCCTCCACTTT
>-|TRBJ1-4|-|TRBV5-1
CASSLVSDSTNEKLFF
TGCGCCAGCAGCTTGGTTTCTGACTCAACTAATGAAAAACTGTTTTTT
>few|TRBJ1-5|-|TRBV5-1
CASSLRQPQHF
TGCGCCAGCAGCTTGAGGCAGCCCCAGCATTTT
>many|TRBJ2-2|-|TRBV5-6
CASSLVDTGELFF
TGTGCCAGCAGCTTAGTCGATACCGGGGAGCTGTTTTTT
>-|TRBJ1-1|-|TRBV18
CASSPGVQGFSTEAFF
TGTGCCAGCTCACCAGGGGTACAGGGATTCAGTACTGAAGCTTTCTTT
>-|TRBJ1-2|-|TRBV5-6
CASSLPSPANGYTF
TGTGCCAGCAGCTTGCCCAGCCCAGCAAATGGCTACACCTTC
>-|TRBJ2-6|-|TRBV12-3/TRBV12-4
CASSQGGGANVLTF
TGTGCCAGCAGCCAGGGAGGTGGGGCCAACGTCCTGACTTTC
>-|TRBJ2-4|TRBD2|TRBV12-3/TRBV12-4
CASRINSGKNIQYF
TGTGCCAGCAGGATTAATAGCGGGAAAAACATTCAGTACTTC
>many|TRBJ2-1|TRBD2|TRBV20-1
CSARDRSGTSLYNEQFF
TGCAGTGCTAGAGATAGGTCGGGGACTAGTCTTTACAATGAGCAGTTCTTC